The rows below give T cell receptor beta chains drawn from one sample of a study of PD-L1 blockade in urothelial cancer. Clones were sequenced by immunoSEQ multiplex PCR, and TCRdb holds only the in-frame ones, with some missing. The sample lists about 50,000 clones, about 85% seen once, with around 8% in the top ten. The sequenced sample was PBMCs, obtained around atezolizumab (anti-PD-L1) treatment. The receptors stem from a man aged 60 to 75 with urothelial cancer. The CDR3 runs from the conserved cysteine through the conserved F or W. The order of the fields is CDR3 DNA, CDR3 protein, D gene, V gene, clone size, J gene. The D gene is left open where the match is weak. Expanded clones get a size class; other rows say once, few or many, or leave the size out.

TGCGCCAGCAGCTACCGGACTAGCGGGGTCACCGGGGAGCTGTTTTTT CASSYRTSGVTGELFF TRBD2 TRBV5-1 . TRBJ2-2
TGTGCCAGCAGCCCTCCGGGTTTTGGATCTGGAAACACCATATATTTT CASSPPGFGSGNTIYF . TRBV7-9 . TRBJ1-3
TGCGCCAGCAGCTTGATACAGAACAATGAGCAGTTCTTC CASSLIQNNEQFF . TRBV5-1 . TRBJ2-1
TGTGCCAGCAGTGTTCCGACAGGTTATGGCTACACCTTC CASSVPTGYGYTF . TRBV6-1 . TRBJ1-2
TGTGCCAGCAGCTTTCAGCGCAACAATCAGCCCCAGCATTTT CASSFQRNNQPQHF . TRBV7-2 . TRBJ1-5
TGTGCCAGCAGTTACTCCGGGACAGGCGGGTATGGCTACACCTTC CASSYSGTGGYGYTF TRBD1 TRBV6-5 . TRBJ1-2
TGTGCCAGCAGCCAGGGGGTCGAGCAGTACTTC CASSQGVEQYF TRBD1 TRBV11-3 . TRBJ2-7
TGTGCCAGCAGACTGGCGGGGGGGTTAATCGACAATGAGCAGTTCTTC CASRLAGGLIDNEQFF TRBD2 TRBV28 . TRBJ2-1
TGTGCCAGCAGCGCAGGAGGGTCAGGCACCGGGGAGCTGTTTTTT CASSAGGSGTGELFF . TRBV11-3 . TRBJ2-2
TGTGCCAGCAGCTTAGTGTCAAATGAGCAGTTCTTC CASSLVSNEQFF . TRBV13 . TRBJ2-1
TGTGCCAGCAGTGAAGCGGACAGGTATCAGCCCCAGCATTTT CASSEADRYQPQHF TRBD1 TRBV2 . TRBJ1-5
TGTGCCAGTAGTCCCAGGAGAGGGACAGGGCGACACGAGCAGTACTTC CASSPRRGTGRHEQYF TRBD1 TRBV19 once TRBJ2-7
TGCGCCAGCAGCCAAGATCGGGCAGGGGGCTACGAGCAGTACTTC CASSQDRAGGYEQYF TRBD1 TRBV4-3 . TRBJ2-7
TGCGCCAGCAGCAAAAGGACTAGCGGGGCACAAGAGACCCAGTACTTC CASSKRTSGAQETQYF TRBD2 TRBV5-1 few TRBJ2-5
TGCGCCACCAGTAGCGGGGGAATCTCTGGGGCCAACGTCCTGACTTTC CATSSGGISGANVLTF TRBD2 TRBV10-2 . TRBJ2-6
TGTGCCAGCAGAATCGGGGTAGTCAATTCACCCCTCCACTTT CASRIGVVNSPLHF . TRBV14 . TRBJ1-6
TGCGCCAGCAGCCAAGATCCGGGGGGGCCCAAAAACATTCAGTACTTC CASSQDPGGPKNIQYF TRBD2 TRBV4-1 . TRBJ2-4
TGTGCCAGCAGAGTACGGACAGCTAGCACAGATACGCAGTATTTT CASRVRTASTDTQYF . TRBV27 . TRBJ2-3
TGTGCCAGCAGCTTAGAATTGGGGGGGATACAAGGGACCCAGTACTTC CASSLELGGIQGTQYF TRBD2 TRBV7-6 . TRBJ2-5
TGTGCCACCAGCAGAGATGCAGGGGGAGCCGGGGAGCTGTTTTTT CATSRDAGGAGELFF TRBD1 TRBV15 . TRBJ2-2
TGTGCCAGTAGTATTACTAGCGGGGGGTTAATAGAGACCCAGTACTTC CASSITSGGLIETQYF TRBD2 TRBV19 . TRBJ2-5
TGTGCCAGCAGCCCTCAAAGGGGGACCCAGTACTTC CASSPQRGTQYF . TRBV5-6 once TRBJ2-5
TGTGCCAGCAGTTTATGGGGGCCATTAGATACGCAGTATTTT CASSLWGPLDTQYF . TRBV27 . TRBJ2-3
TGCGCCAGCAGCCAAGATAAACTGGGCACAGATACGCAGTATTTT CASSQDKLGTDTQYF . TRBV4-1 . TRBJ2-3
TGTGCCAGCAGCTCGCCGGACAGTAATTCACCCCTCCACTTT CASSSPDSNSPLHF . TRBV5-4 . TRBJ1-6
TGTGCCACTACGGGACAATACACTGAAGCTTTCTTT CATTGQYTEAFF . TRBV6-5 . TRBJ1-1
TGTGCCAGCAGTCTCCTAAGGGGCACTGAAGCTTTCTTT CASSLLRGTEAFF . TRBV27 . TRBJ1-1
TGCACCAGCAGCCACACAGCGGGGAACAATGAGCAGTTCTTC CTSSHTAGNNEQFF . TRBV1 few TRBJ2-1
TGTGCCAGCGCTCGGGGGAACACCGGGGAGCTGTTTTTT CASARGNTGELFF . TRBV7-3 . TRBJ2-2
TGTGCCAGCAGCTTAGAGGCAGGAGGGACAGGGCAGTCGGAAATGTACTTC CASSLEAGGTGQSEMYF TRBD1 TRBV7-6 . TRBJ2-7
TGTGCCAGTAGTCCGGGACTAGGGACAGATACGCAGTATTTT CASSPGLGTDTQYF TRBD2 TRBV19 . TRBJ2-3
TGTGCCAGCAGCTCGGAGACTGAAGCTTTCTTT CASSSETEAFF . TRBV7-9 . TRBJ1-1
TGTGCCAGTAGTCCCAAGCGTGGGACAGGGCACTACGAGCAGTACTTC CASSPKRGTGHYEQYF TRBD1 TRBV19 . TRBJ2-7
TGCGCCAGCACGGGCGTAGCGGGGGGGCCGAGGAACACCGGGGAGCTGTTTTTT CASTGVAGGPRNTGELFF TRBD2 TRBV5-1 few TRBJ2-2
TGTGCCAGCAGTTACACACAGGGCACTAATGAAAAACTGTTTTTT CASSYTQGTNEKLFF . TRBV6-6 once TRBJ1-4
TGCGCCAGCAGCCCCTCTAGCGGGGGGTCCAAAAACATTCAGTACTTC CASSPSSGGSKNIQYF TRBD2 TRBV5-1 . TRBJ2-4
TGTGCCAGCAGTTACTTGGGGCGCGGCTACACCTTC CASSYLGRGYTF . TRBV6-5 . TRBJ1-2
TGTGCCAGCAGCTCCACTAGCGACTCCTACAATGAGCAGTTCTTC CASSSTSDSYNEQFF TRBD2 TRBV5-5 few TRBJ2-1
TGTGCCAGTAGTCCTCCGACAGGGGGGGCGAACATTCAGTACTTC CASSPPTGGANIQYF TRBD1 TRBV19 . TRBJ2-4
TGCGCCAGCAGCCCCCTGACAGGGGTCAACTATGGCTACACCTTC CASSPLTGVNYGYTF TRBD1 TRBV4-1 . TRBJ1-2
TGTGCCAGCAGCTTACGGCGGCTTGCTGGAAATGGCTACACCTTC CASSLRRLAGNGYTF . TRBV7-2 . TRBJ1-2
TGTGCCAGCAGCCCGACGGGCTACGAGCAGTACTTC CASSPTGYEQYF . TRBV6-5 once TRBJ2-7
TGCGCCAGCAGCTCCCGACTAGCGGGGGGGCCGGATACGCAGTATTTT CASSSRLAGGPDTQYF TRBD2 TRBV5-1 . TRBJ2-3
TGCGCCAGCAGCCCCACAGAAGCGGGATATGGCTACACCTTC CASSPTEAGYGYTF . TRBV5-1 . TRBJ1-2
TGTGCCTGGAGTCCAGGGGGGACTAATGAAAAACTGTTTTTT CAWSPGGTNEKLFF TRBD1 TRBV30 . TRBJ1-4
TGCAGCGTTGTGGCAGGGCATGGCTACACCTTC CSVVAGHGYTF . TRBV29-1 . TRBJ1-2
TGTGCCAGCAGCTTAGCGGCCGGGACAGGGGGCTACGAGCAGTACTTC CASSLAAGTGGYEQYF TRBD1 TRBV7-2 once TRBJ2-7
TGCGCCAGCAGCTTGGTTGCGGGCACGTACCAAGAGACCCAGTACTTC CASSLVAGTYQETQYF . TRBV5-1 . TRBJ2-5
TGTGCCAGCAGCCCCGTGGACAGGGGTAAGCGTGGCTACACCTTC CASSPVDRGKRGYTF TRBD1 TRBV7-9 . TRBJ1-2
TGTGCCAGCAGCTTTCTTAGATCCAACACCGGGGAGCTGTTTTTT CASSFLRSNTGELFF . TRBV5-8 . TRBJ2-2
TGTGCCAGCAGCTCCACGGGGAGACAGGGTAGAGATACGCAGTATTTT CASSSTGRQGRDTQYF TRBD1 TRBV9 . TRBJ2-3
TGTGCCAGCTCACCGCGAGTTAACTATGGCTACACCTTC CASSPRVNYGYTF . TRBV18 . TRBJ1-2
TGCACCAGCAGCCAAGTGTGGGTCGGGGGGAGTGGTGAGCAGTTCTTC CTSSQVWVGGSGEQFF . TRBV1 . TRBJ2-1
TGTGCCAGCAGCCATAAGTCTCAGGGCCTCTCTGGAAACACCATATATTTT CASSHKSQGLSGNTIYF . TRBV5-4 . TRBJ1-3
TGTGCCAGCAGCAAACCCCAGGGGGCGCGGGGCTATGGCTACACCTTC CASSKPQGARGYGYTF TRBD1 TRBV5-8 . TRBJ1-2